A selection of T cell receptor beta chains follows, all from one sample in a study of cytomegalovirus exposure and HLA in healthy donors. Sequencing was performed with immunoSEQ multiplex PCR; in TCRdb, only in-frame clones are kept and a portion is missing. In the table there are more than 100,000 clones, approximately 87% of which are singletons. Sequenced material: PBMCs. These receptors originate from a man in his forties in good health and CMV-seronegative. CDR3s include the opening cysteine and the closing phenylalanine or tryptophan. Fields, in order: clone size, D gene, V gene, J gene, CDR3 length, CDR3 protein, CDR3 DNA. The D gene is left open where the match is weak. Part of the rows lack a size; the others show once, few, many or a class for expanded clones.

>-|-|TRBV6-1|TRBJ1-1|18
CASSQESKTGYRNTEAFF
TGTGCCAGCAGTCAAGAATCTAAAACAGGGTATCGGAACACTGAAGCTTTCTTT
>-|TRBD1|TRBV27|TRBJ2-7|15
CASRPTGTENYEQYF
TGTGCCAGCAGACCAACCGGGACAGAAAACTACGAGCAGTACTTC
>few|TRBD1|TRBV15|TRBJ1-5|17
CATSRDRVEGARQPQHF
TGTGCCACCAGCAGAGATAGGGTCGAGGGGGCTAGGCAGCCCCAGCATTTT
>-|-|TRBV7-8|TRBJ2-3|18
CASSLARDYPLRADTQYF
TGTGCCAGCAGCTTAGCGCGAGACTACCCCCTGAGGGCAGATACGCAGTATTTT
>-|-|TRBV20-1|TRBJ2-7|11
CSARQGYEQYF
TGCAGTGCTAGGCAGGGATACGAGCAGTACTTC
>-|TRBD2|TRBV4-1|TRBJ2-7|16
CASSQDSGGSIYEQYF
TGCGCCAGCAGCCAAGATTCGGGGGGGTCCATCTACGAGCAGTACTTC
>-|-|TRBV5-5|TRBJ2-3|14
CASSLGGEPDTQYF
TGTGCCAGCAGCCTGGGGGGAGAACCAGATACGCAGTATTTT
>-|-|TRBV5-4|TRBJ2-5|12
CASTTRGETQYF
TGTGCCAGCACCACTAGGGGGGAGACCCAGTACTTC
>-|TRBD2|TRBV2|TRBJ2-7|16
CASVDVGGGSSYKQYF
TGTGCCAGCGTCGATGTGGGCGGGGGGAGCTCCTACAAGCAGTACTTC
>once|-|TRBV7-9|TRBJ2-5|12
CSSSRQEETQYF
TGTTCCAGCAGCAGACAGGAAGAGACCCAGTACTTC
>-|TRBD2|TRBV19|TRBJ2-1|14
CASSPSGGYNEQFF
TGTGCCAGTAGTCCTAGCGGGGGATACAATGAGCAGTTCTTC
>-|TRBD2|TRBV9|TRBJ2-1|15
CASSPPSGGYNEQFF
TGTGCCAGCAGCCCCCCTAGCGGGGGGTACAATGAGCAGTTCTTC
>-|TRBD1|TRBV28|TRBJ1-2|15
CASSPPPRGWYGYTF
TGTGCCAGCAGTCCCCCCCCCAGGGGGTGGTATGGCTACACCTTC
>few|TRBD2|TRBV10-3|TRBJ2-2|16
CAISELGGGATGELFF
TGTGCCATCAGTGAGCTCGGCGGGGGGGCCACCGGGGAGCTGTTTTTT
>few|TRBD2|TRBV2|TRBJ2-7|16
CASMRVAGSGIYEQYF
TGTGCCAGCATGAGAGTAGCGGGTAGCGGGATTTACGAGCAGTACTTC
>-|TRBD2|TRBV5-1|TRBJ2-2|19
CASSFTPGLAGGNTGELFF
TGCGCCAGCAGCTTTACCCCGGGACTAGCGGGGGGGAACACCGGGGAGCTGTTTTTT
>-|-|TRBV6-1|TRBJ2-7|13
CASKWIGSNEQYF
TGTGCCAGCAAATGGATCGGGAGCAACGAGCAGTACTTC
>-|-|TRBV5-1|TRBJ2-7|13
CASSLDNSYEQYF
TGCGCCAGCAGCTTAGACAACTCCTACGAGCAGTACTTC
>-|-|TRBV9|TRBJ1-6|15
CASSVEWTNNSPLHF
TGTGCCAGCAGCGTAGAATGGACAAATAATTCACCCCTCCACTTT
>once|-|TRBV6-1|TRBJ1-4|12
CASSWEGEKLFF
TGTGCCAGCAGCTGGGAGGGTGAAAAACTGTTTTTT
>-|TRBD1|TRBV7-9|TRBJ2-3|15
CASSTGTGGTDTQYF
TGTGCCAGCAGCACCGGGACAGGGGGCACAGATACGCAGTATTTT
>-|TRBD1|TRBV14|TRBJ1-2|15
CASSQETGPYYGYTF
TGTGCCAGCAGCCAGGAGACAGGGCCCTACTATGGCTACACCTTC
>-|TRBD1|TRBV27|TRBJ1-5|14
CASSSPGGRQPQHF
TGTGCCAGCAGTTCCCCAGGGGGCAGGCAGCCCCAGCATTTT
>-|TRBD1|TRBV7-8|TRBJ1-2|15
CASSQTGSVGYGYTF
TGTGCCAGCAGCCAGACAGGGAGTGTGGGCTATGGCTACACCTTC
>-|-|TRBV7-9|TRBJ2-4|15
CASRDGQIAKNIQYF
TGTGCCAGCAGGGACGGACAGATAGCCAAAAACATTCAGTACTTC
>-|TRBD1|TRBV7-6|TRBJ2-1|12
CASSATGGEQFF
TGTGCCAGCAGCGCGACAGGGGGTGAGCAGTTCTTC
>-|-|TRBV4-1|TRBJ1-3|15
CASSLAGEAGNTIYF
TGCGCCAGCAGCCTAGCGGGGGAAGCTGGAAACACCATATATTTT
>-|TRBD2|TRBV7-7|TRBJ2-1|17
CASSLNPTSGAYNEQFF
TGTGCTAGCAGCCTGAATCCGACTAGCGGGGCATACAATGAGCAGTTCTTC
>-|TRBD1|TRBV13|TRBJ2-7|14
CASSNRDRGWEQYF
TGTGCCAGCAGTAACCGGGACAGGGGGTGGGAGCAGTACTTC
>once|-|TRBV7-9|TRBJ2-2|12
CSSSFGTGELFF
TGTTCCAGCAGCTTCGGTACCGGGGAGCTGTTTTTT
>once|-|TRBV27|TRBJ1-6|13
CASSLSHRSPLHF
TGTGCCAGCAGTTTATCACACCGCTCACCCCTCCACTTT
>-|TRBD1|TRBV9|TRBJ1-4|16
CASSVGRGDSNEKLFF
TGTGCCAGCAGCGTAGGGCGAGGGGACAGTAATGAAAAACTGTTTTTT
>-|TRBD1|TRBV7-9|TRBJ1-5|16
CASSPTTGEVNQPQHF
TGTGCCAGCAGCCCCACGACAGGGGAAGTCAATCAGCCCCAGCATTTT
>-|-|TRBV5-1|TRBJ1-1|14
CASRPGDLNTEAFF
TGCGCCAGCAGACCAGGGGACCTGAACACTGAAGCTTTCTTT
>few|-|TRBV7-8|TRBJ1-1|15
CASSSDRQENTEAFF
TGTGCCAGCAGCTCAGACCGACAGGAGAACACTGAAGCTTTCTTT
>-|-|TRBV29-1|TRBJ2-7|14
CSVVAPSGTYEQYF
TGCAGCGTTGTGGCCCCCAGCGGCACCTACGAGCAGTACTTC
>-|-|TRBV7-2|TRBJ2-5|14
CASSLPPGGETQYF
TGTGCCAGCAGCTTACCTCCAGGGGGGGAGACCCAGTACTTC
>-|TRBD1|TRBV7-8|TRBJ2-7|17
CASSLAITSGTGYEQYF
TGTGCCAGCAGCTTAGCAATTACCTCCGGGACAGGTTACGAGCAGTACTTC
>-|-|TRBV9|TRBJ2-5|14
CASSSPGSGETQYF
TGTGCCAGCAGCAGCCCGGGATCTGGAGAGACCCAGTACTTC
>once|TRBD1|TRBV29-1|TRBJ2-7|13
CGTRTTGGSEQYF
TGCGGCACTCGAACGACAGGGGGCTCCGAGCAGTACTTC
>-|-|TRBV7-8|TRBJ1-2|12
CASSLERVGYTF
TGTGCCAGCAGCTTAGAGAGGGTTGGCTACACCTTC
>-|-|TRBV27|TRBJ2-7|13
CASSFDSTYGQYF
TGTGCCAGCAGTTTTGACAGCACCTACGGGCAGTACTTC
>-|-|TRBV18|TRBJ1-3|17
CASSDPAGIISGNTIYF
TGTGCCAGCTCCGACCCTGCAGGGATTATCTCTGGAAACACCATATATTTT
>-|TRBD1|TRBV10-3|TRBJ1-3|21
CAISLSYLGTGGEGSGNTIYF
TGTGCCATCAGCCTCTCTTATCTAGGGACAGGGGGCGAAGGATCTGGAAACACCATATATTTT
>once|-|TRBV9|TRBJ2-1|14
CASSVPPGGNEQFF
TGTGCCAGCAGCGTTCCCCCGGGCGGGAATGAGCAGTTCTTC